Listed here are 20 T cell receptor beta chains from one sample, sequenced in a study of human T cells and chemical hapten exposure. Using its own MiXCR run on the RACE reads, TCRdb lists one record per CDR3 protein. In the table there are about 70,000 distinct CDR3 sequences, roughly 9.2% of which are singletons. Time point in this sample: patch test 1, 2 weeks after DPC sensitization. Stated treatment: therapeutic diphenylcyclopropenone sensitization with weekly scalp DPC. This specimen consisted of whole blood, obtained in connection with sensitization to the hapten diphenylcyclopropenone (DPC). These receptors all stem from a woman between 40 and 50 years old with alopecia areata. Some clones in this sample may be carry-over from other donors' samples.

J is TRBJ2-2 and V is TRBV6-6, with a weak D call TRBD1 (6 bases). Germline CDR1 reads MNHNY; CDR2 reads SVGAGI (reference sequence). V was shortened by 7 bases and J by 1 base, with 13 bases between the two germline ends. This CDR3 has 15 residues. Here the CDR3 DNA reads TGTGCCAGCATTAGGGACATAGGGAACACCGGGGAGCTGTTTTTT. It specifies CASIRDIGNTGELFF.

This clonotype has ten or more counts. The V call is TRBV2, the J call TRBJ1-6; D is ambiguous. The CDR3 consists of 11 residues. Germline V CDR1 and CDR2: SNHLY, FYNNEI. Trimming removed 5 bases from V and 10 bases from J, with 6 bases in between. CDR3 in amino acids: CASSTESPLHF. The CDR3 region has the DNA TGTGCCAGCAGTACGGAATCACCCCTCCACTTT.

The rearrangement joins TRBV7-2 to TRBJ2-5; a possible D gene is TRBD2 (5 bases). Germline V gives CDR1 SGHTA, CDR2 FQGNSA. The CDR3 has 13 amino acids. The V end lost 2 bases, the J end lost 5 bases, and 9 bases lay between the germline ends. CDR3 loop: CASSLRRGETQYF. CDR3 in DNA: TGTGCCAGCAGCTTACGCCGCGGGGAGACCCAGTACTTC.

This clonotype was recorded many times. CDR3 coding DNA: TGTGCCAGCTCAAACGACAGGGCTTATGGCTACACCTTC. Protein: CASSNDRAYGYTF. The V and J genes are TRBV18 and TRBJ1-2; 7 bases line up with TRBD1. Unmatched junction bases numbered 5, after V lost 5 bases and J lost 5 bases. From germline, CDR1 is KGHSH and CDR2 LQKENI. CDR3 length: 13 residues.

This clonotype was observed at least ten times. The rearrangement links TRBV23-1 to TRBJ2-7; D unclear. TRBV23-1 is an ORF, and what it does is uncertain. The CDR3 runs to 14 residues. V lost 0 bases and J lost 2, with 8 bases in between. The CDR3 protein is CASSQSSRAYEQYF. In DNA form, the CDR3 reads TGCGCCAGCAGTCAATCATCAAGGGCCTACGAGCAGTACTTC.

At least ten counts were recorded for this clonotype. The gene calls are TRBV20-1 and TRBJ1-1; 7 nucleotides agree with TRBD1. The CDR3 is 13 amino acids. Germline CDR1 is DFQATT and CDR2 is SNEGSKA (reference sequence). Germline trimming cut 6 bases from V and 3 bases from J; bases unmatched to any gene: 7. The CDR3 is CSALQGSDTEAFF. In DNA, the CDR3 is TGCAGTGCGTTACAGGGGAGCGACACTGAAGCTTTCTTT.

The table lists this clonotype with many counts. The chain links TRBV18 to TRBJ2-3; unclear D gene. The CDR3 runs 16 residues. CDR1 KGHSH and CDR2 LQKENI come from the germline V gene. V was shortened by 0 bases and J by 0 bases, with 10 bases between the two germline ends. The CDR3 DNA is TGTGCCAGCTCACCACCGGTAGACCCTAGCACAGATACGCAGTATTTT. Its protein product is CASSPPVDPSTDTQYF.

This clonotype has ten or more counts. The V gene is TRBV24-1, the J gene TRBJ1-3; 7 bases fit TRBD1. V trimming: 4 bases; J trimming: 2 bases; junction bases outside the gene matches: 4. The CDR3 has 15 amino acids. The germline V gene encodes CDR1 KGHDR and CDR2 SFDVKD. The CDR3 nucleotides read TGTGCCACCAGTGACAAGACAGGGACTGGAAACACCATATATTTT. Translating gives CATSDKTGTGNTIYF.

At least ten counts were recorded for this clonotype. The chain recombines TRBV29-1 with TRBJ2-5; 8 bases match TRBD1. The J segment lost 5 bases and the V segment lost 5 bases, leaving 10 bases of the junction unmatched. The CDR3 is made up of 14 amino acids. Per the germline V gene, CDR1 is SQVTM and CDR2 is ANQGSEA. CDR3 in DNA: TGCAGCGTTAGAAAGGACAGGGTATTGGAGACCCAGTACTTC. Protein sequence: CSVRKDRVLETQYF.

This clonotype was detected many times. The V and J genes are TRBV11-2 and TRBJ2-4; D ambiguous. CDR3 size: 14 residues. Trimming cost V 4 bases and J 0 bases, with 7 bases left between them. Germline CDR1 SGHAT, CDR2 FQNNGV. This chain's CDR3 is CASSSRLAKNIQYF. CDR3 nucleotides: TGTGCCAGCAGCTCCAGGCTAGCCAAAAACATTCAGTACTTC.

This clonotype was counted many times. V and J are TRBV2 and TRBJ1-5; D possibly corresponds to TRBD1 (6 bases). This CDR3 is 19 amino acids long. Trimming removed 4 bases at V and 1 base at J, with 23 bases between. Germline V gene sequence: CDR1 SNHLY, CDR2 FYNNEI. The CDR3 reads CASSVTYVRTGSSNQPQHF. The CDR3 DNA reads as TGTGCCAGCAGTGTAACCTACGTGAGAACAGGGAGCAGCAATCAGCCCCAGCATTTT.

The chain has TRBV20-1 and TRBJ1-3, with D unresolved. Germline V gene lookup returns CDR1 DFQATT and CDR2 SNEGSKA (reference sequence). This CDR3 has 14 residues. V lost 0 bases and J 8 bases, leaving 14 bases between the germline ends. CDR3 bases: TGCAGTGCTAGAGATCCGGACGGCCTTGACACCATATATTTT. This encodes CSARDPDGLDTIYF.

This clonotype has a count of ten or more. The chain links TRBV7-2 to TRBJ2-4; 9 bases match TRBD2. CDR3 length equals 14 residues. Germline lookup yields CDR1 SGHTA and CDR2 FQGNSA. With 2 bases clipped from V and 8 bases from J, the junction kept 4 bases outside the gene matches. The CDR3 region is CASSLQGGRDIQYF. CDR3 coding DNA: TGTGCCAGCAGCTTACAGGGCGGGAGGGACATTCAGTACTTC.

As for this clonotype: A much larger clone lies a single base off, so this may be a read error. This chain's CDR3 is CASSYSEQGPSPYEQYF. The CDR3 DNA is TGTGCCAGCAGTTACTCTGAACAGGGCCCCTCTCCCTACGAGCAGTACTTC. The V call is TRBV6-6, the J call TRBJ2-7; tentatively, D is TRBD1 (6 bases). Germline lookup yields CDR1 MNHNY and CDR2 SVGAGI (reference sequence). This CDR3 comprises 17 residues. The V and J ends lost 0 bases and 2 bases respectively, with 17 bases between them.

Points on this clonotype: It may be a read error: a sequence one base away is much more abundant. The chain has TRBV7-9 and TRBJ1-1; D perhaps matches TRBD1 (5 bases). The CDR3 is 15 residues long. CDR1 SEHNR and CDR2 FQNEAQ come from the germline V gene (reference sequence). The CDR3 region has the DNA TGTGCCAGCAGCTTAGTCCCGGGGCTGGGCACTGAAGCTTACTTT. It specifies CASSLVPGLGTEAYF.

This clonotype turned up a few times. This chain uses TRBV21-1 with TRBJ2-3; TRBD2 reflects the table's D call only, with no check against the DNA. TRBV21-1 is deemed a pseudogene. CDR3 length: 18 residues. In DNA form, the CDR3 reads TGTGCCAGCAGCCTCCTAAAGCCCTCAGCGCCTGTCACAGATACGCAGTATTTT. Amino acid sequence: CASSLLKPSAPVTDTQYF.

The table lists this clonotype with a few counts. V gene TRBV6-5 combines with J gene TRBJ1-2; no reliable D call. The CDR3 length is 15 residues. V was cut by 0 bases and J by 8 bases, with 16 bases left in between. CDR1 and CDR2 from the germline V gene are MNHEY and SVGAGI. The CDR3 coding sequence is TGTGCCAGCAGTTACTCTTCCTTTCAAGGCGAGGGCTACACCTTC. Protein: CASSYSSFQGEGYTF.

The CDR3 spells CASSLSGETQYF. DNA for the CDR3: TGTGCCAGCAGCTTGAGCGGAGAGACCCAGTACTTC. The rearrangement uses TRBV7-2 and TRBJ2-5; weak D call: TRBD2 (5 bases). Per germline, CDR1 SGHTA and CDR2 FQGNSA. Trimming took off 3 bases at V and 4 bases at J, with 6 bases between the two ends. This CDR3 has 12 residues.

Many counts were recorded for this clonotype. V gene TRBV7-2 combines with J gene TRBJ1-6, with 7 bases fitting TRBD1. CDR3 length equals 15 residues. CDR1 is SGHTA, CDR2 FQGNSA, per germline. V trimming: 3 bases; J trimming: 7 bases; junction bases outside the gene matches: 6. CDR3 DNA sequence: TGTGCCAGCAGCTTTGACAGGGTAGGGAATTCACCCCTCCACTTT. Translated: CASSFDRVGNSPLHF.

This clonotype has only a few counts. The gene calls are TRBV7-2 and TRBJ2-1, with 11 positions matching TRBD2. V was clipped by 5 bases and J by 8 bases; unmatched bases: 11. The germline CDR1 and CDR2 sequences are SGHTA and FQGNSA. This CDR3 comprises 16 residues. The CDR3 sequence: CASSPGTSGPWDEQFF. The CDR3 bases are TGTGCCAGCAGCCCCGGGACTAGCGGCCCCTGGGATGAGCAGTTCTTC.